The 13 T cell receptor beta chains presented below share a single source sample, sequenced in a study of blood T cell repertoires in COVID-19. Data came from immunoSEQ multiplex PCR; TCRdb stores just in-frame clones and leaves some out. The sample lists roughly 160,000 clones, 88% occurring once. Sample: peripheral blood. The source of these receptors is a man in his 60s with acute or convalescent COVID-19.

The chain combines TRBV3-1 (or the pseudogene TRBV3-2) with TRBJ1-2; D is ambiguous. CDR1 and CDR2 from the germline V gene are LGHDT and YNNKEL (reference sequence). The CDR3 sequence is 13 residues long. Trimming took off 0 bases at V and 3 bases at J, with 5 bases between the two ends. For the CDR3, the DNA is TGTGCCAGCAGCCAAGAATTAGACTATGGCTACACCTTC. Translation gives CASSQELDYGYTF.

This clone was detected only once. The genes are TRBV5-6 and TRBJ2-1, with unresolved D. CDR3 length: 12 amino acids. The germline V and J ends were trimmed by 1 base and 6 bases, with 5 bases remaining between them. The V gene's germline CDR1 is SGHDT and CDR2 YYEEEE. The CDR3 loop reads CASSLLVNEQFF. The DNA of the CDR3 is TGTGCCAGCAGCTTGCTTGTCAATGAGCAGTTCTTC.

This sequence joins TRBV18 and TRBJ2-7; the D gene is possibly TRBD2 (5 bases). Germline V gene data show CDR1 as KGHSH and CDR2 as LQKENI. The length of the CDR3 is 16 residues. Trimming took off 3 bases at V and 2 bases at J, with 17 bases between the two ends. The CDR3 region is CASSPDGWTATYEQYF. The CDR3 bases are TGTGCCAGCTCACCCGATGGCTGGACTGCCACCTACGAGCAGTACTTC.

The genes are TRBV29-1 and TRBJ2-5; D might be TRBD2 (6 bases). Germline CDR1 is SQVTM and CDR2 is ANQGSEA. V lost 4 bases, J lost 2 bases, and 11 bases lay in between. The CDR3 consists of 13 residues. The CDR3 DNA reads TGCAGCGTTGCTAGCGTCCTACAAGAGACCCAGTACTTC. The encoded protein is CSVASVLQETQYF.

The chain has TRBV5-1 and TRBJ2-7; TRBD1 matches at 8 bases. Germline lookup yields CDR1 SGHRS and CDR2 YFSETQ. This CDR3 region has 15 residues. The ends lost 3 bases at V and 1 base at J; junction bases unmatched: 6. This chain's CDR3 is CASSSTGVISYEQYF. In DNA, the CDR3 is TGCGCCAGCAGCTCGACAGGGGTCATTTCCTACGAGCAGTACTTC.

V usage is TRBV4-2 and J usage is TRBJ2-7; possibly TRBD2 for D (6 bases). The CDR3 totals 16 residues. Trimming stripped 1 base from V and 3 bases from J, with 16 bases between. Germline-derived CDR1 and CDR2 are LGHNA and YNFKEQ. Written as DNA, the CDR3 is TGTGCCAGCAGCCAAGTCCGTTCCGGGAGCCTCTACGAGCAGTACTTC. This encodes CASSQVRSGSLYEQYF.

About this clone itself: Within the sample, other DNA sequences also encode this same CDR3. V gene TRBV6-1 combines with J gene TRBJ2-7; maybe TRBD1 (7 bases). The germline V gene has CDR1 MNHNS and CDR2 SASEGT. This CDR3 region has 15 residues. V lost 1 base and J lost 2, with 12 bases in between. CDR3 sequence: CASSEVGGGPYEQYF. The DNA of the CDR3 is TGTGCCAGCAGTGAAGTCGGAGGGGGCCCCTACGAGCAGTACTTC.

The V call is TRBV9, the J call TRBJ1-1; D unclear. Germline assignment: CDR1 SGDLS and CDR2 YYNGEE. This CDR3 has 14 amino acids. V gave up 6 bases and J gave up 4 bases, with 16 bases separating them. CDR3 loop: CASTRTPAGTEAFF. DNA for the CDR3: TGTGCCAGCACCCGCACCCCCGCAGGCACTGAAGCTTTCTTT. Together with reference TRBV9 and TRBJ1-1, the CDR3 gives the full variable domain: DSGVTQTPKHLITATGQRVTLRCSPRSGDLSVYWYQQSLDQGLQFLIQYYNGEERAKGNILERFSAQQFPDLHSELNLSSLELGDSALYFCASTRTPAGTEAFFGQGTRLTVV.

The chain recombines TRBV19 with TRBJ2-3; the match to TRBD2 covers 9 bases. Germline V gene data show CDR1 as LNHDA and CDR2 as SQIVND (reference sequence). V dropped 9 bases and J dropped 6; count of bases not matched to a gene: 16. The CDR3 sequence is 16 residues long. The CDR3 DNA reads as TGTGCCAGCTCCTCCTTTCCGCGGGGGGGCCGTGATACGCAGTATTTT. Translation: CASSSFPRGGRDTQYF.

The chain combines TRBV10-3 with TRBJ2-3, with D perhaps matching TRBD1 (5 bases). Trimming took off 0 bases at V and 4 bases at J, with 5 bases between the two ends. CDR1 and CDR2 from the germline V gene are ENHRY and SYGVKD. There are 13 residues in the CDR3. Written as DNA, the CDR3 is TGTGCCATCAGTGAGTCGGGGCCAGATACGCAGTATTTT. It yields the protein CAISESGPDTQYF.

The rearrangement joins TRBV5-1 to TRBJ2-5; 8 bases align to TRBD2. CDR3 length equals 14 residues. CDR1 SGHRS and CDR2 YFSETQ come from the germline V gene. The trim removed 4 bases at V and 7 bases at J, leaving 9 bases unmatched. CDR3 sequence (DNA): TGCGCCAGCAGCGGCACAGCGGGGGATCGGACCCAGTACTTC. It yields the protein CASSGTAGDRTQYF. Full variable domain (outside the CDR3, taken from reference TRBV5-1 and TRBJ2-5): KAGVTQTPRYLIKTRGQQVTLSCSPISGHRSVSWYQQTPGQGLQFLFEYFSETQRNKGNFPGRFSGRQFSNSRSEMNVSTLELGDSALYLCASSGTAGDRTQYFGPGTRLLVL.

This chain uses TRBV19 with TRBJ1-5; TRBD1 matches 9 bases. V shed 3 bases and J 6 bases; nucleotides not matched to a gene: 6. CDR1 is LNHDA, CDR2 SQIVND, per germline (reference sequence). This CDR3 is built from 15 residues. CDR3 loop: CASSMGDRESQPQHF. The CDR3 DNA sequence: TGTGCCAGTAGTATGGGGGACAGGGAAAGTCAGCCCCAGCATTTT. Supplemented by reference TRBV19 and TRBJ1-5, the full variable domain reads DGGITQSPKYLFRKEGQNVTLSCEQNLNHDAMYWYRQDPGQGLRLIYYSQIVNDFQKGDIAEGYSVSREKKESFPLTVTSAQKNPTAFYLCASSMGDRESQPQHFGDGTRLSIL.

In nucleotides, the CDR3 is TGTGCCAGCAGTTCCCGACAGGGGGTCCCAAGAATCAATGAGCAGTTCTTC. Translation gives CASSSRQGVPRINEQFF. The rearrangement uses TRBV27 and TRBJ2-1; the match to TRBD1 covers 9 bases. Germline loops: CDR1 MNHEY, CDR2 SMNVEV (reference sequence). The CDR3 spans 17 residues. Losses at the gene ends were 4 bases for V and 6 bases for J; bases not matched to a gene: 13.